What follows is one T cell receptor beta chain and its context. Its antigen remains unidentified. This sample is drawn from a study of PD-1 blockade in classical Hodgkin lymphoma. Study-level findings and limits: TCR diversity in CD4+, not CD8+, cells rose significantly by C4D1.

Using immunoSEQ multiplex PCR, the repertoire was profiled, and TCRdb retains in-frame clones only, with some absent. The table lists about 110,000 clones, about 88% of them singletons. This CDR3 region has 16 residues. CDR1 is SGHDN, CDR2 FVKESK, per germline. J lost 0 bases, V lost 1 base, and 1 base had no gene match. Each and every patient relapsed after autologous stem cell transplantation, and patients got differing brentuximab vedotin exposure. Classifying best responses yielded complete response, partial response or progressive disease. The J gene is TRBJ2-1, the V gene TRBV14; 9 bases match TRBD2. This material consisted of peripheral blood mononuclear cells (PBMCs), taken before the second cycle of nivolumab. The TCR originated in a human donor with classical Hodgkin lymphoma. As DNA, the CDR3 is TGTGCCAGCAGCCAAGGTAGCGGGGGCTCCTACAATGAGCAGTTCTTC. Its protein product is CASSQGSGGSYNEQFF.